A single sample gave rise to the 32 T cell receptor beta chains below, sequenced in a study of radiation and T cells in renal cell carcinoma. Time point here: baseline pretreatment blood. This sample's treatment: 15 Gy SBRT to primary tumor, nephrectomy 4 weeks later. Method: immunoSEQ multiplex PCR; TCRdb's copy keeps in-frame clones and lacks some. The sample contains more than 75,000 clones, 82% of which appear only once. The sample here was blood, taken from a patient whose treatment included radiotherapy and nephrectomy. The receptors stem from a man aged 60 to 75 with renal cell carcinoma.

The chain uses TRBV21-1 and TRBJ2-5; TRBD1 reflects the table's D call only, with no check against the DNA. TRBV21-1 is an annotated pseudogene. The CDR3 is 19 residues long. CDR3 amino acids: CASSKGRGGQGARQETQYF. CDR3 nucleotide sequence: TGTGCCAGCAGCAAAGGGAGGGGAGGACAGGGGGCAAGACAAGAGACCCAGTACTTC.

The chain uses TRBV6-4 and TRBJ2-1; D is unclear. The CDR3 is made up of 16 amino acids. Germline V gene lookup returns CDR1 MRHNA and CDR2 SNTAGT. V lost 2 bases and J 8 bases, leaving 19 bases between the germline ends. CDR3 in amino acids: CASSDNSKQLTYEQFF. CDR3 nucleotides: TGTGCCAGCAGTGACAACTCGAAGCAACTTACCTATGAGCAGTTCTTC.

The chain employs TRBV2 and TRBJ2-3; TRBD2 aligns across 13 bases. This CDR3 spans 19 amino acids. CDR1 SNHLY and CDR2 FYNNEI come from the germline V gene. V shed 8 bases, J shed 2 bases, and the junction held 16 bases outside the gene matches. CDR3 sequence: CASLLLLAGGLRVTDTQYF. The CDR3 DNA reads TGTGCCAGCTTACTTCTACTAGCGGGAGGGCTCAGAGTCACAGATACGCAGTATTTT.

The gene calls are TRBV21-1 and TRBJ1-3. TRBV21-1 is a recognized pseudogene. The CDR3 sequence is 13 residues long. The CDR3 DNA is TGTGCCAGCAACGCCGGGGGGTGGCCCACCATATATTTT. Its protein product is CASNAGGWPTIYF.

This sequence joins TRBV27 and TRBJ2-3; D is ambiguous. The CDR3 length is 13 residues. Germline V gene sequence: CDR1 MNHEY, CDR2 SMNVEV (reference sequence). V lost 4 bases, J lost 6 bases, and 11 bases lay in between. Here the CDR3 reads CASSSRNVDTQYF. CDR3 nucleotide sequence: TGTGCCAGCAGTTCCCGAAATGTTGATACGCAGTATTTT.

The genes are TRBV6-5 and TRBJ1-1, with D possibly TRBD1 on 5 matching bases. CDR1 and CDR2 (germline): MNHEY, SVGAGI. The CDR3 covers 13 residues. With 2 bases removed from V and 8 bases from J, the gap between germline ends came to 12 bases. DNA of the CDR3: TGTGCCAGCAGTTACCAGGGAATCCCAGAAGCTTTCTTT. Amino acid sequence: CASSYQGIPEAFF.

The table lists this clone with a few counts. V usage is TRBV2 and J usage is TRBJ1-4; weak D call: TRBD1 (6 bases). The CDR3 extends over 14 amino acids. The ends were cut back, 3 bases at V and 8 bases at J, with 13 bases in the middle. Germline values: CDR1 SNHLY, CDR2 FYNNEI. The CDR3 sequence: CASSDGPGAEKLFF. The CDR3 bases are TGTGCCAGCAGTGACGGGCCAGGGGCGGAAAAACTGTTTTTT. Full variable domain (rest looked up from reference TRBV2 and TRBJ1-4): EPEVTQTPSHQVTQMGQEVILRCVPISNHLYFYWYRQILGQKVEFLVSFYNNEISEKSEIFDDQFSVERPDGSNFTLKIRSTKLEDSAMYFCASSDGPGAEKLFFGSGTQLSVL.

V gene TRBV5-4 combines with J gene TRBJ2-5; TRBD2 aligns across 7 bases. CDR1 SGHNT and CDR2 YYREEE come from the germline V gene (reference sequence). Unmatched junction bases numbered 1, after V lost 0 bases and J lost 2 bases. This CDR3 is built from 14 residues. The chain's CDR3 is CASSLDGRQETQYF. The CDR3 nucleotides are TGTGCCAGCAGCTTGGACGGGAGGCAAGAGACCCAGTACTTC.

As DNA, the CDR3 is TGCAGCGTATACGCAGGGGGAGCTAACTATGGCTACACCTTC. This encodes CSVYAGGANYGYTF. This chain joins TRBV29-1 and TRBJ1-2; 7 nucleotides agree with TRBD1. CDR1 and CDR2 (germline): SQVTM, ANQGSEA. The CDR3 totals 14 residues. Trimming cost V 6 bases and J 0 bases; bases outside gene matches: 7.

The genes are TRBV29-1 and TRBJ2-3, with 10 positions matching TRBD1. This CDR3 has 15 amino acids. V was clipped by 6 bases and J by 4 bases; unmatched bases: 10. Germline assignment: CDR1 SQVTM and CDR2 ANQGSEA. CDR3 DNA: TGCAGCGTCGAACGACAGGGGGCTTGGGCAGATACGCAGTATTTT. This translates into CSVERQGAWADTQYF.

The rearrangement links TRBV19 to TRBJ1-2, with D unclear. V was pared by 7 bases and J by 2 bases, with 11 bases between. This CDR3 contains 13 residues. Germline V gives CDR1 LNHDA, CDR2 SQIVND (reference sequence). The CDR3 nucleotides are TGTGCCAGTAAGCGCCCAGGAAACTATGGCTACACCTTC. Translation gives CASKRPGNYGYTF.

The chain joins TRBV18 to TRBJ2-7, with TRBD2 matching 8 bases. J lost 5 bases, V lost 6 bases, and 9 bases had no gene match. The CDR3 is 14 residues long. Per germline, CDR1 KGHSH and CDR2 LQKENI. The CDR3 spells CASSQAGDANEQYF. The CDR3 region has the DNA TGTGCCAGCTCGCAAGCGGGAGATGCCAACGAGCAGTACTTC.

J is TRBJ1-4 and V is TRBV5-1; the D gene is possibly TRBD1 (6 bases). This CDR3 has 14 residues. V dropped 0 bases and J dropped 4 bases, with 7 bases sitting between them. Per germline, CDR1 SGHRS and CDR2 YFSETQ. This CDR3 is CASSLGQDNEKLFF. CDR3 coding DNA: TGCGCCAGCAGCTTGGGACAGGATAATGAAAAACTGTTTTTT. The full variable domain, in which reference TRBV5-1 and TRBJ1-4 provide the parts outside the CDR3, is KAGVTQTPRYLIKTRGQQVTLSCSPISGHRSVSWYQQTPGQGLQFLFEYFSETQRNKGNFPGRFSGRQFSNSRSEMNVSTLELGDSALYLCASSLGQDNEKLFFGSGTQLSVL.

This sequence joins TRBV19 and TRBJ2-1, with D possibly being TRBD2 (5 bases). Germline V gene lookup returns CDR1 LNHDA and CDR2 SQIVND (reference sequence). V lost 4 bases to trimming and J lost 10 bases, with 20 bases between them. The length of the CDR3 is 15 residues. This CDR3 is CASSRAKLGIEEQFF. The CDR3 DNA reads TGTGCCAGTAGTAGGGCGAAACTAGGGATAGAAGAGCAGTTCTTC.

The rearrangement links TRBV18 to TRBJ2-6, with TRBD2 identical over 7 bases. Germline loops: CDR1 KGHSH, CDR2 LQKENI. Losses at the gene ends were 8 bases for V and 0 bases for J; bases not matched to a gene: 13. The CDR3 has 18 residues. CDR3 nucleotide sequence: TGTGCCAGCACCTTATCGTTCGGGAGGTCCTCTGGGGCCAACGTCCTGACTTTC. This encodes CASTLSFGRSSGANVLTF.

The V call is TRBV7-6, the J call TRBJ2-7, with D tentatively TRBD1 or TRBD2 (5 bases each). V lost 5 bases and J lost 6, with 26 bases in between. The CDR3 length is 17 residues. The V gene's germline CDR1 is SGHVS and CDR2 FNYEAQ. The CDR3 sequence: CASSPATVTRTAAEQYF. The DNA for the CDR3 is TGTGCCAGCAGCCCCGCGACAGTCACTAGAACAGCAGCCGAGCAGTACTTC. Supplemented by reference TRBV7-6 and TRBJ2-7, the full variable domain reads GAGVSQSPRYKVTKRGQDVALRCDPISGHVSLYWYRQALGQGPEFLTYFNYEAQQDKSGLPNDRFSAERPEGSISTLTIQRTEQRDSAMYRCASSPATVTRTAAEQYFGPGTRLTVT.

This chain connects TRBV19 to TRBJ2-1; possible D gene TRBD2, 6 bases. The V end lost 1 base, the J end lost 5 bases, and 12 bases lay between the germline ends. Germline CDR1 reads LNHDA; CDR2 reads SQIVND (reference sequence). The CDR3 length is 15 residues. DNA for the CDR3: TGTGCCAGTAGTATAGGATTAGCGGAGAACAATGAGCAGTTCTTC. Its translation is CASSIGLAENNEQFF. Full variable domain (rest looked up from reference TRBV19 and TRBJ2-1): DGGITQSPKYLFRKEGQNVTLSCEQNLNHDAMYWYRQDPGQGLRLIYYSQIVNDFQKGDIAEGYSVSREKKESFPLTVTSAQKNPTAFYLCASSIGLAENNEQFFGPGTRLTVL.

The CDR3 loop is CASSLNQGSCYGYTF. The CDR3 DNA sequence: TGTGCCAGCAGCTTGAACCAGGGGTCGTGCTATGGCTACACCTTC. The V and J genes are TRBV7-7 and TRBJ1-2; tentatively, D is TRBD1 (6 bases). This CDR3 spans 15 amino acids. V lost 3 bases and J 4 bases, leaving 15 bases between the germline ends. The germline V gene encodes CDR1 SSHAT and CDR2 FNYEAQ (reference sequence).

This clone appeared a single time. The chain recombines TRBV7-2 with TRBJ2-1; 10 nucleotides align to TRBD2. CDR3 size: 14 residues. Germline loops: CDR1 SGHTA, CDR2 FQGNSA. V trimming: 3 bases; J trimming: 14 bases; junction bases outside the gene matches: 10. The DNA for the CDR3 is TGTGCCAGCAGCTTCTCCTTAGCGGGAGGCCGTGAGTTCTTC. Protein: CASSFSLAGGREFF.

This clone turned up a few times. The rearrangement links TRBV6-5 to TRBJ1-1, with D unresolved. Between the trimmed V and J ends, which lost 5 bases and 3 bases, there was a span of 10 bases. The CDR3 consists of 13 residues. The germline V gene encodes CDR1 MNHEY and CDR2 SVGAGI. The CDR3 loop is CASSLTQYTEAFF. The CDR3 bases are TGTGCCAGCAGTCTTACACAGTACACTGAAGCTTTCTTT.

The chain has TRBV29-1 and TRBJ1-6; D perhaps matches TRBD1 (6 bases). The CDR3 is made up of 16 amino acids. The germline V gene encodes CDR1 SQVTM and CDR2 ANQGSEA. The germline V and J ends were trimmed by 7 bases and 8 bases, with 24 bases remaining between them. The CDR3 loop is CSGDPPIRTADSPLHF. CDR3 DNA: TGCAGCGGTGACCCCCCGATCAGGACAGCGGATTCACCCCTCCACTTT.

The rearrangement uses TRBV6-1 and TRBJ1-4; D call uncertain. From germline, CDR1 is MNHNS and CDR2 SASEGT. The CDR3 has 14 amino acids. The V end lost 2 bases, the J end lost 5 bases, and 9 bases lay between the germline ends. The CDR3 here is CASSELVSNEKLFF. CDR3 DNA: TGTGCCAGCAGTGAACTGGTTTCGAATGAAAAACTGTTTTTT.

The chain carries TRBV29-1 and TRBJ1-2; D remains ambiguous. CDR3 length: 11 residues. The V end lost 4 bases, the J end lost 6 bases, and 9 bases lay between the germline ends. Germline lookup yields CDR1 SQVTM and CDR2 ANQGSEA. CDR3 region: CSVATSNGYTF. The CDR3 DNA reads as TGCAGCGTTGCCACTTCAAATGGCTACACCTTC.

The rearrangement uses TRBV7-9 and TRBJ2-7; 10 bases fit TRBD2. The CDR3 covers 15 residues. V lost 4 bases, J lost 2 bases, and 5 bases stayed unmatched. Germline CDR1 is SEHNR and CDR2 is FQNEAQ (reference sequence). CDR3 sequence reads: CASSSGTSDPYEQYF. The CDR3 region has the DNA TGTGCCAGCAGCTCCGGGACTAGCGACCCCTACGAGCAGTACTTC.

The V call is TRBV7-2, the J call TRBJ1-1, with 7 bases fitting TRBD1. Germline CDR1 SGHTA, CDR2 FQGNSA. Trimming removed 1 base from V and 1 base from J; junction bases left unmatched: 6. CDR3 length: 16 amino acids. CDR3: CASSLVGGQKNTEAFF. CDR3 DNA: TGTGCCAGCAGCTTAGTGGGGGGACAGAAGAACACTGAAGCTTTCTTT.

This clone has just one count. The V and J genes are TRBV5-1 and TRBJ2-7, with a weak D call TRBD2 (6 bases). Germline CDR1 reads SGHRS; CDR2 reads YFSETQ. There are 13 residues in the CDR3. V lost 0 bases and J 4 bases, leaving 8 bases between the germline ends. CDR3 in DNA: TGCGCCAGCAGCTTGGCCAGCGGGTACGAGCAGTACTTC. As protein: CASSLASGYEQYF. The full variable domain, in which reference TRBV5-1 and TRBJ2-7 provide the parts outside the CDR3, is KAGVTQTPRYLIKTRGQQVTLSCSPISGHRSVSWYQQTPGQGLQFLFEYFSETQRNKGNFPGRFSGRQFSNSRSEMNVSTLELGDSALYLCASSLASGYEQYFGPGTRLTVT.

V gene TRBV7-6 combines with J gene TRBJ2-1; D call uncertain. V lost 2 bases and J 0 bases, leaving 14 bases between the germline ends. Germline CDR1 SGHVS, CDR2 FNYEAQ. This CDR3 contains 17 residues. The CDR3 bases are TGTGCCAGCAGCTTACACTGGGCGCGCAGCTCCTACAATGAGCAGTTCTTC. This gives the protein CASSLHWARSSYNEQFF.

In this sample, this clone turned up once. The chain combines TRBV19 with TRBJ2-1; D assignment may be TRBD1 or TRBD2 (5 bases each). The CDR3 runs 12 residues. The germline V gene has CDR1 LNHDA and CDR2 SQIVND (reference sequence). V was clipped by 9 bases and J by 9 bases, with 15 bases between them. The CDR3 DNA reads as TGTGCCAGCGGGGCAGCCCCAGGTGAGCAGTTCTTC. It translates to CASGAAPGEQFF.

The rearrangement links TRBV2 to TRBJ1-1, with D possibly matching TRBD1 (5 bases). CDR1 and CDR2 (germline): SNHLY, FYNNEI. The CDR3 is 15 residues long. Trimming removed 8 bases from V and 3 bases from J, with 19 bases in between. The CDR3 DNA reads TGTGCCAGCCCTGGGGGTCGGGGAGGGTACACTGAAGCTTTCTTT. Encoded protein: CASPGGRGGYTEAFF.

This chain connects TRBV19 to TRBJ2-1; 7 positions match TRBD2. Trimming took 0 bases from V and 11 from J; bases not matched to a gene: 1. CDR3 size: 12 residues. Germline-derived CDR1 and CDR2 are LNHDA and SQIVND (reference sequence). CDR3 residues: CASSIEREKQFF. DNA for the CDR3: TGTGCCAGTAGTATAGAGCGGGAGAAGCAGTTCTTC.

This clone is judged medium-sized. CDR3 DNA: TGTGCCAGCAGTCCTAGAGGGCAGGCCTACGAGCAGTACTTC. It yields the protein CASSPRGQAYEQYF. The rearrangement joins TRBV25-1 to TRBJ2-7; perhaps TRBD2 as D (5 bases). V was cut by 5 bases and J by 2 bases, with 13 bases left in between. This CDR3 is built from 14 residues. Germline values: CDR1 MGHDK, CDR2 SYGVNS.

The V gene is TRBV6-1, the J gene TRBJ1-2; maybe TRBD1 (5 bases). Germline-derived CDR1 and CDR2 are MNHNS and SASEGT. The CDR3 consists of 13 residues. Trimming left V 9 bases short and J 4 bases short, with 15 bases between. The CDR3 DNA follows: TGTGCCAGTCGGTGGGACGGCATCTATGGCTACACCTTC. It encodes CASRWDGIYGYTF.